This T cell receptor beta chain is drawn from a study of CD8 T cells in Susac syndrome. Trimming cost V 0 bases and J 2 bases; bases outside gene matches: 10. CDR1 is DFQATT, CDR2 SNEGSKA, per germline (reference sequence). The CDR3 sequence is 18 residues long. An amount of RNA that ranged from about 0.45 to 1 ug was reverse transcribed with random hexamers. TCRdb independently ran MiXCR on the immunoSEQ multiplex PCR reads; one entry per CDR3 protein. This table has about 300,000 distinct CDR3 sequences, about 92% appearing once. The V gene is TRBV20-1, the J gene TRBJ2-1; 10 bases fit TRBD2. The specimen was CD4+ T cells from PBMCs. The source of this sequence is a human donor with multiple sclerosis. CDR3 bases: TGCAGTGCTAGAGAGCGCTTGATACTAGCGGGGACCTACAATGAGCAGTTCTTC. This translates into CSARERLILAGTYNEQFF.